What follows is one T cell receptor beta chain and its context. Its matching antigen is unknown. V was clipped by 5 bases and J by 5 bases, with 6 bases between them. This CDR3 contains 12 residues. The germline CDR1 and CDR2 sequences are LGHNA and YNFKEQ. The data were obtained in a study of T cells in Graves' hyperthyroidism and ophthalmopathy. TCR beta CDR3 regions were amplified from RNA. A first-round RT-PCR of the TCR CDR3 used the HTBI primer set. MiXCR, run by TCRdb on the multiplex PCR reads, gives a single entry per CDR3 protein. Counted here are more than 550,000 distinct CDR3 sequences, around 20% occurring once; the ten biggest clones make up roughly 17%. Findings and limits, study-wide: Ophthalmopathy was predicted by the model a median of roughly 6.6 months ahead of onset.

Participants, patients aged 18 to 65, had newly diagnosed hyperthyroidism with a duration under 2 months. The study based diagnoses on clinical symptoms, serum thyroxine and TRAb, thyroid ultrasound and orbital computed tomography. Drawn at first hyperthyroidism diagnosis, the blood sample preceded any ophthalmopathy symptoms. Sequencing was done on a sample of blood. The chain employs TRBV4-2 and TRBJ1-4; D unresolved. The sequence derives from a woman between 45 and 65 years old with Graves' hyperthyroidism that later progressed to Graves' ophthalmopathy. Here the CDR3 DNA reads TGTGCCAGCAGCTCGGGGAATGAAAAACTGTTTTTT. Translated: CASSSGNEKLFF.